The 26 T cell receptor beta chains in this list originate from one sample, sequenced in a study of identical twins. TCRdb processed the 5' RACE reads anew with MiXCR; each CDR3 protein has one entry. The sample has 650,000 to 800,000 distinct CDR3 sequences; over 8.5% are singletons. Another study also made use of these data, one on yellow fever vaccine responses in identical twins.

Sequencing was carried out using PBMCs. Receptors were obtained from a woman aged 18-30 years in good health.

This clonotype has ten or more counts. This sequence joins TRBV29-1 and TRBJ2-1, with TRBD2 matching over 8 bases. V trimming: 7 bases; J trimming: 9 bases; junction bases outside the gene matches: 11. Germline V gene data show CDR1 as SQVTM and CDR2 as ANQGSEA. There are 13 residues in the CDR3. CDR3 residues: CSAWGTSSLEQFF. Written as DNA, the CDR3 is TGCAGCGCGTGGGGGACTAGTAGTCTTGAGCAGTTCTTC.

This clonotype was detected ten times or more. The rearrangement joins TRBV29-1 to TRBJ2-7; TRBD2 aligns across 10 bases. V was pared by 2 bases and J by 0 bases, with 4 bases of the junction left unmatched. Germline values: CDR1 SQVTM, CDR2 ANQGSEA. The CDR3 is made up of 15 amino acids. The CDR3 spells CSVELAGVSSYEQYF. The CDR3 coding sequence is TGCAGCGTTGAACTAGCGGGGGTGAGCTCCTACGAGCAGTACTTC.

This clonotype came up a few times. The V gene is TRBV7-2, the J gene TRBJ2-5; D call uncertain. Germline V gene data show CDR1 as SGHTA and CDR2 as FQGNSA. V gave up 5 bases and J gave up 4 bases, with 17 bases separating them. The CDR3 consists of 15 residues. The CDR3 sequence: CASSHRLLRSETQYF. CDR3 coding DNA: TGTGCCAGCAGCCATCGACTCTTAAGGTCAGAGACCCAGTACTTC.

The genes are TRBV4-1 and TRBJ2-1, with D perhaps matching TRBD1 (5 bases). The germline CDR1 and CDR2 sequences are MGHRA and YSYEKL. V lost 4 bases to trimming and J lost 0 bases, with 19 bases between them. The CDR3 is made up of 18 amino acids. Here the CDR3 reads CASSPTGPENLSYNEQFF. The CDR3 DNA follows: TGCGCCAGCAGCCCAACAGGACCCGAGAATCTCTCCTACAATGAGCAGTTCTTC.

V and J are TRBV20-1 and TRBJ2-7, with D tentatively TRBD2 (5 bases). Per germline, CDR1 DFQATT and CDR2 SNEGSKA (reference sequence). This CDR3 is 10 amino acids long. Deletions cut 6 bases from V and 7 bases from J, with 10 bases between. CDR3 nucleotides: TGCAGTGCCCCCGGGATGGAGCAGTACTTC. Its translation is CSAPGMEQYF.

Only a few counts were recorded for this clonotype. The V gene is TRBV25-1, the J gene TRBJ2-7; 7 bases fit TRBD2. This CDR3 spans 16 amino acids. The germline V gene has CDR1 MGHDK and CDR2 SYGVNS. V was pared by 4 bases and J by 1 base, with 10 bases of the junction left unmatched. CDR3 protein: CASSGTGDYPSYEQYF. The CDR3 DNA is TGTGCCAGCAGTGGAACGGGGGACTACCCTTCCTACGAGCAGTACTTC.

This CDR3 is CSARVLTDSYNEQFF. As DNA, the CDR3 is TGCAGTGCTAGAGTACTAACCGACTCCTACAATGAGCAGTTCTTC. The chain is built from TRBV20-1 and TRBJ2-1, with D uncertain. Germline V gene sequence: CDR1 DFQATT, CDR2 SNEGSKA (reference sequence). The CDR3 has 15 amino acids. V was trimmed by 1 base and J by 0 bases, leaving 10 bases between them.

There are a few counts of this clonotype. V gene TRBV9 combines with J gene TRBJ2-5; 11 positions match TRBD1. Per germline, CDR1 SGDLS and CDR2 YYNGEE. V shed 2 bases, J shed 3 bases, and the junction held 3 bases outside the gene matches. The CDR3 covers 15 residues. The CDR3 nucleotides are TGTGCCAGCAGCGTTAGGACAGGGGGCGAAGAGACCCAGTACTTC. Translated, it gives CASSVRTGGEETQYF.

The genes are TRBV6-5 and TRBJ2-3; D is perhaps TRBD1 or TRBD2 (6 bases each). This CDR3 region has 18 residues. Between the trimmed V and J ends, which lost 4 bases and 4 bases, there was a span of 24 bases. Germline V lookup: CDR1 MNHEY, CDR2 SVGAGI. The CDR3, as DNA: TGTGCCAGCAGTTTTTCTGGGCTTAGCGGAGGGGGGCCAGATACGCAGTATTTT. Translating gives CASSFSGLSGGGPDTQYF.

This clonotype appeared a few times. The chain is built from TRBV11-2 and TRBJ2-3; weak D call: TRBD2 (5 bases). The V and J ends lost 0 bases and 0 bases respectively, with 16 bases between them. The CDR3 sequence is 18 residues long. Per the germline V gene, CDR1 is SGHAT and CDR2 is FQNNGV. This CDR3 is CASSLDGVGQVSTDTQYF. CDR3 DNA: TGTGCCAGCAGCTTAGACGGGGTTGGGCAGGTTAGCACAGATACGCAGTATTTT.

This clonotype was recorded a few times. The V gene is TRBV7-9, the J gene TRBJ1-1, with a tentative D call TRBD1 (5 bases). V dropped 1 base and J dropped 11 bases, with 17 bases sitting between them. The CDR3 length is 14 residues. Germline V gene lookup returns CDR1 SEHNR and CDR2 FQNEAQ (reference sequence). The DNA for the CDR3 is TGTGCCAGCAGCTTAGGGGCAGGGACCCGGTCGGCTTTCTTT. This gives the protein CASSLGAGTRSAFF.

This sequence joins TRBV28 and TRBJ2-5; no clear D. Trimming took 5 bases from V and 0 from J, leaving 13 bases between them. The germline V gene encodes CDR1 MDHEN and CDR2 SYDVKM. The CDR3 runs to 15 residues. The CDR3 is CASSPDSIYQETQYF. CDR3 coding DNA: TGTGCCAGCAGTCCCGACTCTATTTACCAAGAGACCCAGTACTTC.

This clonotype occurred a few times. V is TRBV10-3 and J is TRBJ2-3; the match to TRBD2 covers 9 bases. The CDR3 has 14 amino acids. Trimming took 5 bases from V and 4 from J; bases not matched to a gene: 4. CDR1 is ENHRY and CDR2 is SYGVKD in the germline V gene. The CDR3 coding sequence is TGTGCCATCAGTCAGGTAGCGGGAGCAGATACGCAGTATTTT. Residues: CAISQVAGADTQYF.

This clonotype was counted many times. The CDR3, as DNA: TGTGCCAGCAGGAATGGCCCCACTTACTACGAGCAGTACTTC. Translation gives CASRNGPTYYEQYF. The rearrangement uses TRBV2 and TRBJ2-7, with no clear D. This CDR3 has 14 residues. The V end was cut by 6 bases, the J end by 3 bases, with 15 bases between. Per the germline V gene, CDR1 is SNHLY and CDR2 is FYNNEI.

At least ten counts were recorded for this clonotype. The CDR3 bases are TGTGCCAGCAGTTTAGCGCAACTAGACTACGAGCAGTACTTC. Translated, it gives CASSLAQLDYEQYF. The J gene is TRBJ2-7, the V gene TRBV12-3 or TRBV12-4, with a weak D call TRBD2 (5 bases). V dropped 0 bases and J dropped 3 bases, with 9 bases sitting between them. CDR3 length: 14 residues.

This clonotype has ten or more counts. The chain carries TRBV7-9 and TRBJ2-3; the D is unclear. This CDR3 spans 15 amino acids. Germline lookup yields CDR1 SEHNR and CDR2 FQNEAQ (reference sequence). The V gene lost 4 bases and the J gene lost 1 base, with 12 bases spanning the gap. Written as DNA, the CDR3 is TGTGCCAGCAGCTCCCTTAATGGGGGCACAGATACGCAGTATTTT. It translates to CASSSLNGGTDTQYF.

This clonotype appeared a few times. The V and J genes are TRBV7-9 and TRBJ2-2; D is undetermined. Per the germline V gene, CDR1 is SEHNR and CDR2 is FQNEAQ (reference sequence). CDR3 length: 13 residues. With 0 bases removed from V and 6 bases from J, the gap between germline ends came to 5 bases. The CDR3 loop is CASSLALSGELFF. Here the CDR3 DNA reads TGTGCCAGCAGCTTAGCCCTCTCCGGGGAGCTGTTTTTT.

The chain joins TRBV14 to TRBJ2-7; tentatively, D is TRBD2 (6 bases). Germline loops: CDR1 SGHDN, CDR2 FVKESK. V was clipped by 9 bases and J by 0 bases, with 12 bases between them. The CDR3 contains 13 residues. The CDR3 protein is CARTSLTSYEQYF. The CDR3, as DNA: TGTGCCAGGACTAGTTTGACCTCCTACGAGCAGTACTTC.

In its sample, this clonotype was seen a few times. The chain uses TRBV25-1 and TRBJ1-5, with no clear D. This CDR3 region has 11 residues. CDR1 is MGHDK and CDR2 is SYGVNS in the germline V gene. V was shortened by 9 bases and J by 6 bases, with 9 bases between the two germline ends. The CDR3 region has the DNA TGTGCCAGTCCTCCCGGTCAGCCCCAGCATTTT. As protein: CASPPGQPQHF.

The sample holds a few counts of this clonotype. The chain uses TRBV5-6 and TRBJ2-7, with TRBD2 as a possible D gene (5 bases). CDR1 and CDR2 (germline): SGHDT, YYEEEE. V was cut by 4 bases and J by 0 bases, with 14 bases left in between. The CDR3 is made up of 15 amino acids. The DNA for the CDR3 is TGTGCCAGCAGCGGACTCTGGGCGAGCTCCTACGAGCAGTACTTC. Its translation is CASSGLWASSYEQYF.

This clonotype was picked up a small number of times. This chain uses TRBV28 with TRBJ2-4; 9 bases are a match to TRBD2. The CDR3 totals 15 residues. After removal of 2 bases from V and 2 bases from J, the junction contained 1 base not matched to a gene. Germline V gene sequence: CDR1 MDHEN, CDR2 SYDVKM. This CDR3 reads CASSLAGGPKNIQYF. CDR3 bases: TGTGCCAGCAGTTTAGCGGGAGGGCCCAAAAACATTCAGTACTTC.

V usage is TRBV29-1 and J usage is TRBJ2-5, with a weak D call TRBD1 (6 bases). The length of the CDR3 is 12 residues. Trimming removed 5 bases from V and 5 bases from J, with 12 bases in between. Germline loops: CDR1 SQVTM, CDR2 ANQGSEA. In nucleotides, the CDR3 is TGCAGCGTTTCTGGGGGCACGGAGACCCAGTACTTC. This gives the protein CSVSGGTETQYF.

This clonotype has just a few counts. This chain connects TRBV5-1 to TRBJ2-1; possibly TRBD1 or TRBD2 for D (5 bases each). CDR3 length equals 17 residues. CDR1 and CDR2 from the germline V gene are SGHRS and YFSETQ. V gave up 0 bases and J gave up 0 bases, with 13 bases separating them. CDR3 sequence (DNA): TGCGCCAGCAGCTTGGGCTCCGGGGCCCTCTCCTACAATGAGCAGTTCTTC. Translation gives CASSLGSGALSYNEQFF.

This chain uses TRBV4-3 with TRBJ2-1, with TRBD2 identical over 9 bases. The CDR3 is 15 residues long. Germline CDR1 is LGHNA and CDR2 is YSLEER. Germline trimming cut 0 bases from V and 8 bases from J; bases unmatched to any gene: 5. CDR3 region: CASSQEGLAGHEQFF. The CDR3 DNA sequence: TGCGCCAGCAGCCAAGAGGGCCTAGCGGGACATGAGCAGTTCTTC.

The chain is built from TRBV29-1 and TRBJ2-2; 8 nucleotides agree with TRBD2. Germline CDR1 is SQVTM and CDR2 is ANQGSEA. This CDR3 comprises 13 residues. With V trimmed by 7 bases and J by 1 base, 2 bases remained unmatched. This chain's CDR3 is CSALAENTGELFF. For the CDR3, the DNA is TGCAGCGCACTAGCGGAGAACACCGGGGAGCTGTTTTTT.

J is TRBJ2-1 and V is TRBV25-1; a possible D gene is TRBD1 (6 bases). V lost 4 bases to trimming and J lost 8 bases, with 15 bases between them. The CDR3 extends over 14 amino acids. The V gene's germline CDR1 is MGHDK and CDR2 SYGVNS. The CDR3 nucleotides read TGTGCCAGCAGTGGCGACAGGTTCCAATATGAGCAGTTCTTC. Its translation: CASSGDRFQYEQFF.